This T cell receptor beta chain comes out of a study of blood T cell repertoires in COVID-19. About the research overall: Spain, Italy and the United States supplied samples that represented acute and convalescent COVID-19. T cells, B-cell-depleted T cells, or PBMCs supplied cDNA or gDNA.

Per the study methods: Researchers report that nucleated cell counts were estimated from reference gene primer amplification. Assay: immunoSEQ multiplex PCR; the TCRdb copy retains only in-frame clones and omits some. D and trimming come from the DNA, and the V and J calls and clone size come from that table. The table has over 70,000 clones, about 91% seen once. The TCR originated in a woman older than 75 with acute or convalescent COVID-19. The sequencing input was peripheral blood.

The CDR3 sequence: CATRQGYGYTF. CDR3 DNA: TGTGCCACCCGACAGGGTTACGGCTACACCTTC. This sequence joins TRBV19 and TRBJ1-2; TRBD1 matches at 7 bases. Germline CDR1 and CDR2: LNHDA and SQIVND (reference sequence). The CDR3 covers 11 residues. Unmatched junction bases numbered 7, after V lost 10 bases and J lost 8 bases.